The entry below describes one T cell receptor beta chain. The protocol was immunoSEQ multiplex PCR, while the TCRdb copy is restricted to in-frame clones and leaves out a portion. The table has about 51,000 clones, around nine tenths seen once. The CDR3 loop spans 16 amino acids. The junction had 11 bases not matched to a gene; V was cut back by 3 bases and J by 5 bases. Germline CDR1 LGHNA, CDR2 YNFKEQ. These data belong to a study of control samples from healthy donors and cancer patients. This receptor was obtained from a man in his fifties or sixties with head and neck cancer. The chain combines TRBV4-2 with TRBJ2-5; 8 bases agree with TRBD2. Sequences were obtained from PBMCs. The CDR3, as DNA: TGTGCCAGCAGCCACCGAGCGGGGGCTGGGGAGGAGACCCAGTACTTC. Translating gives CASSHRAGAGEETQYF.